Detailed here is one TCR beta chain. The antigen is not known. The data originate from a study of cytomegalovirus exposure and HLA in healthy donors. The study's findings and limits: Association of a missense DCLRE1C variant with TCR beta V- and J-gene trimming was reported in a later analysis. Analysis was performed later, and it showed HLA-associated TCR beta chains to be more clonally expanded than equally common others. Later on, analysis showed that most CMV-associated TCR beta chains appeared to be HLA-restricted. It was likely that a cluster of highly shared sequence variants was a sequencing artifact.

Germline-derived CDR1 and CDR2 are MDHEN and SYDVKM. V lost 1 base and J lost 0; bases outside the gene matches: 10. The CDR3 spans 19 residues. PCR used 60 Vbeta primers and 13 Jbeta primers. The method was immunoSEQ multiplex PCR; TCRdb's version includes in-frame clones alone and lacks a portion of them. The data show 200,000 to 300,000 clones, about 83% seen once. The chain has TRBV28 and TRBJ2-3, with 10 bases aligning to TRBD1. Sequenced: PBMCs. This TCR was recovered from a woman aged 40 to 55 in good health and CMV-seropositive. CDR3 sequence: CASSLSRQGAGASTDTQYF. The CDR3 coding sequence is TGTGCCAGCAGTTTATCTCGACAGGGGGCGGGAGCTAGCACAGATACGCAGTATTTT.